These 21 T cell receptor beta chains were all obtained from the same sample, sequenced in a study of blood T cell repertoires in COVID-19. Using immunoSEQ multiplex PCR, the repertoire was profiled, and TCRdb retains in-frame clones only, with some absent. Of about 380,000 clones listed, 85% are singletons. The sequenced sample consisted of peripheral blood. These TCRs come from a woman under 30 with acute or convalescent COVID-19.

The chain carries TRBV4-1 and TRBJ1-1; no clear D gene. The CDR3 covers 15 residues. Germline-derived CDR1 and CDR2 are MGHRA and YSYEKL. V lost 1 base, J lost 1 base, and 10 bases lay in between. The CDR3 DNA reads as TGCGCCAGCAGCCAAGGTGGGCAGACGAACACTGAAGCTTTCTTT. Its translation is CASSQGGQTNTEAFF.

Many counts were recorded for this clone. The chain combines TRBV5-1 with TRBJ1-1; D ambiguous. The CDR3 sequence is 13 residues long. The V gene's germline CDR1 is SGHRS and CDR2 YFSETQ. V was trimmed by 0 bases and J by 3 bases, leaving 6 bases between them. The CDR3 spells CASSLAPDTEAFF. The DNA for the CDR3 is TGCGCCAGCAGCTTGGCCCCCGACACTGAAGCTTTCTTT. The full variable domain, its missing parts supplied by reference TRBV5-1 and TRBJ1-1, is KAGVTQTPRYLIKTRGQQVTLSCSPISGHRSVSWYQQTPGQGLQFLFEYFSETQRNKGNFPGRFSGRQFSNSRSEMNVSTLELGDSALYLCASSLAPDTEAFFGQGTRLTVV.

This chain links TRBV5-1 with TRBJ1-2; D possibly corresponds to TRBD1 (5 bases). V shed 0 bases and J shed 4 bases, with 13 bases lying between them. CDR1 SGHRS and CDR2 YFSETQ come from the germline V gene. The CDR3 contains 15 residues. CDR3 protein: CASSLAEFQGYGYTF. CDR3 DNA sequence: TGCGCCAGCAGCTTGGCTGAATTTCAGGGCTATGGCTACACCTTC.

This clone was picked up one time. The rearrangement links TRBV5-1 to TRBJ2-6; D is perhaps TRBD1 (5 bases). Germline V gives CDR1 SGHRS, CDR2 YFSETQ. Deletions cut 0 bases from V and 0 bases from J, with 7 bases between. This CDR3 is 16 amino acids long. The CDR3 DNA follows: TGCGCCAGCAGCTTGGCCGACAGCTCTGGGGCCAACGTCCTGACTTTC. This sequence encodes CASSLADSSGANVLTF.

V gene TRBV5-1 combines with J gene TRBJ2-7; 7 nucleotides align to TRBD2. J gave up 3 bases and V 1 base, and 10 bases lay outside the gene matches. This CDR3 has 16 amino acids. Per the germline V gene, CDR1 is SGHRS and CDR2 is YFSETQ. In DNA, the CDR3 is TGCGCCAGCAGCTTGAGAGCGGGCGGGGGTAGCTACGAGCAGTACTTC. Protein sequence: CASSLRAGGGSYEQYF.

This clone was recorded once. CDR3 nucleotides: TGTGCCAGTACCAACAGGGAGTCGAGCTATGGCTACACCTTC. It translates to CASTNRESSYGYTF. The chain has TRBV19 and TRBJ1-2; weak D call: TRBD1 (6 bases). The CDR3 runs 14 residues. Germline assignment: CDR1 LNHDA and CDR2 SQIVND (reference sequence). Trimming pared 7 bases from V and 4 bases from J, leaving 16 bases between.

The chain carries TRBV24-1 and TRBJ2-5; D is possibly TRBD2 (5 bases). Germline V CDR1 and CDR2: KGHDR, SFDVKD. There are 15 residues in the CDR3. V lost 3 bases and J 4 bases, leaving 14 bases between the germline ends. CDR3 in amino acids: CATSDKGEGRETQYF. DNA for the CDR3: TGTGCCACCAGTGATAAGGGTGAGGGCCGAGAGACCCAGTACTTC.

The chain carries TRBV5-8 and TRBJ2-7; the match to TRBD1 covers 10 bases. Germline loops: CDR1 SGHTS, CDR2 YDEGEE. CDR3 length equals 14 residues. The ends lost 3 bases at V and 3 bases at J; junction bases unmatched: 3. The CDR3 region has the DNA TGTGCCAGCAGCTGGGGACAGGGGTTCTACGAGCAGTACTTC. This sequence encodes CASSWGQGFYEQYF.

The V call is TRBV12-3 or TRBV12-4, the J call TRBJ1-2; D is unresolved. The V and J ends lost 8 bases and 2 bases respectively, with 12 bases between them. The CDR3 is made up of 13 amino acids. In DNA form, the CDR3 reads TGTGCCAGCGATGGTGAGAGGAACTATGGCTACACCTTC. This encodes CASDGERNYGYTF.

The rearrangement uses TRBV6-5 and TRBJ1-6; the match to TRBD1 covers 8 bases. The CDR3 totals 16 residues. J was trimmed by 10 bases and V by 0 bases; bases with no gene match: 8. Germline V gene data show CDR1 as MNHEY and CDR2 as SVGAGI. CDR3 in DNA: TGTGCCAGCAGTTACTCGAAAGGACAGGGCTTCTCACCCCTCCACTTT. Its protein is CASSYSKGQGFSPLHF.

The V and J genes are TRBV5-6 and TRBJ1-5, with TRBD1 matching 8 bases. There are 17 residues in the CDR3. Germline values: CDR1 SGHDT, CDR2 YYEEEE. J lost 0 bases, V lost 0 bases, and 5 bases had no gene match. The CDR3 DNA is TGTGCCAGCAGCTTGGGACAGGGGTTATATAGCAATCAGCCCCAGCATTTT. It encodes CASSLGQGLYSNQPQHF.

The chain combines TRBV19 with TRBJ2-3; D remains unclear. CDR1 is LNHDA and CDR2 is SQIVND in the germline V gene (reference sequence). The CDR3 sequence is 12 residues long. V was cut by 5 bases and J by 2 bases, with 5 bases left in between. The DNA of the CDR3 is TGTGCCAGTAGTTATAACACAGATACGCAGTATTTT. It yields the protein CASSYNTDTQYF.

This clone was found once. The V gene is TRBV28, the J gene TRBJ2-5; 10 positions agree with TRBD1. CDR3 length equals 15 residues. With 10 bases clipped from V and 2 bases from J, the junction kept 10 bases outside the gene matches. Germline-derived CDR1 and CDR2 are MDHEN and SYDVKM. In nucleotides, the CDR3 is TGTGCCACTAAGGGGGGGGGACAGGGGCAAGAGACCCAGTACTTC. It encodes CATKGGGQGQETQYF.

DNA for the CDR3: TGCGCCAGCAGCGCGGGTGGCGGAGGGCCGAATACGCAGTATTTT. Translating gives CASSAGGGGPNTQYF. The rearrangement joins TRBV5-1 to TRBJ2-3, with TRBD2 as a possible D gene (6 bases). CDR1 is SGHRS, CDR2 YFSETQ, per germline. The V gene lost 4 bases and the J gene lost 7 bases, with 19 bases spanning the gap. The CDR3 consists of 15 residues.

The chain employs TRBV24-1 and TRBJ2-7; TRBD1 might be the D (6 bases). V shed 4 bases and J shed 0 bases, with 12 bases lying between them. Germline CDR1 and CDR2: KGHDR and SFDVKD. CDR3 length: 15 residues. CDR3 in amino acids: CATSDRRDTSYEQYF. As DNA, the CDR3 is TGTGCCACCAGTGACCGCCGGGACACCTCCTACGAGCAGTACTTC.

V gene TRBV20-1 combines with J gene TRBJ2-5; D gene uncertain. Germline CDR1 is DFQATT and CDR2 is SNEGSKA (reference sequence). This CDR3 contains 11 residues. The CDR3 sequence is CSALTARTQYF. DNA of the CDR3: TGCAGCGCCCTAACTGCTAGGACCCAGTACTTC.

This chain connects TRBV29-1 to TRBJ2-3, with TRBD1 as a possible D gene (6 bases). CDR3 length: 16 amino acids. The germline V gene encodes CDR1 SQVTM and CDR2 ANQGSEA. V was pared by 3 bases and J by 5 bases, with 21 bases between. For the CDR3, the DNA is TGCAGCGTTGAGCGCTCGGACAGAGTGCCCGTAGATACGCAGTATTTT. Its protein is CSVERSDRVPVDTQYF.

Note on this clone: Different DNA sequences within this sample yield the same CDR3. CDR3 nucleotide sequence: TGTGCCAGCAGCTTGGAAGGGGTAGGTAGCAATCAGCCCCAGCATTTT. This encodes CASSLEGVGSNQPQHF. The V call is TRBV5-5, the J call TRBJ1-5, with D possibly TRBD1 on 5 matching bases. Germline assignment: CDR1 SGHKS and CDR2 YYEKEE (reference sequence). The V end lost 0 bases, the J end lost 0 bases, and 10 bases lay between the germline ends. The length of the CDR3 is 16 residues.

The chain joins TRBV5-4 to TRBJ2-1; D not resolved. Germline CDR1 SGHNT, CDR2 YYREEE (reference sequence). The length of the CDR3 is 15 residues. Trimming pared 1 base from V and 5 bases from J, leaving 13 bases between. CDR3 loop: CASSLIGAQDNEQFF. In DNA form, the CDR3 reads TGTGCCAGCAGCTTGATTGGTGCGCAGGACAATGAGCAGTTCTTC.

Remarks on this clone: The sample has other DNA sequences that encode this CDR3 too. CDR3 sequence (DNA): TGTGCCAGCAGCGTAGGAGCCAGCAATCAGCCCCAGCATTTT. Translated: CASSVGASNQPQHF. This rearrangement joins TRBV9 to TRBJ1-5; D is uncertain. Germline loops: CDR1 SGDLS, CDR2 YYNGEE. The CDR3 contains 14 residues. V dropped 0 bases and J dropped 1 base, with 5 bases sitting between them.

This chain links TRBV5-4 with TRBJ2-1; TRBD2 matches 13 bases. Per the germline V gene, CDR1 is SGHNT and CDR2 is YYREEE (reference sequence). The CDR3 loop spans 15 amino acids. V lost 6 bases, J lost 4 bases, and 4 bases stayed unmatched. DNA for the CDR3: TGTGCCAGCACCCCGGGACTAGCGGGATACAATGAGCAGTTCTTC. Translating it yields CASTPGLAGYNEQFF.